The entry below describes one TCR beta chain. Its antigen is as yet unknown. V gave up 4 bases and J gave up 5 bases, with 18 bases separating them. CDR1 is SGHTA, CDR2 FQGNSA, per germline. The CDR3 has 15 amino acids. Scientists ran DNA taken from cultured CD4+ T cells through the Oncomine TCR Beta short-read assay for sequencing. TCRdb redid the calling of the PCR reads with MiXCR, one entry per CDR3 protein. The sample shows about 7,400 distinct CDR3 sequences, around 40% of them seen only once. Treatment described: approximately 11-day PBMC culture with coronavirus spike peptide pools or control peptides (ViraFEST assay). The unexposed donor provided CD4+ T cells, which were taken before the COVID-19 pandemic (2011-2018). This entry comes from a study of vaccination and CD4 T cells after COVID-19. Across the whole study: Each control was exposed to a CEFX pool, an HIV-1 Nef pool, or no peptide at all.

V and J are TRBV7-2 and TRBJ2-7; D may be TRBD1 (6 bases). This TCR derives from a human donor in good health. The specimen was CD4+ T cells from blood, cultured in vitro. The CDR3 sequence: CASSSGVSGAHEQYF. CDR3 in DNA: TGTGCCAGCAGCTCCGGCGTCTCAGGGGCCCACGAGCAGTACTTC.